The rows below give T cell receptor beta chains drawn from one sample of a study of early T cells in non-severe SARS-CoV-2 infection. TCRdb re-called the 5' RACE reads with MiXCR, one entry per CDR3 protein. Among tens of thousands of distinct CDR3 sequences listed, 5.6% were seen once. Input material: whole blood. Receptors originate from an adult who was a healthcare worker with PCR-confirmed SARS-CoV-2 infection or an uninfected control (not recorded which). The CDR3 runs from the conserved cysteine through the conserved F or W. Fields, in order: V gene, clone size, J gene, D gene, CDR3 length, CDR3 DNA, CDR3 protein. The D gene is left open where the match is weak. Clone size is stated in some rows and not others, as once, few, many or a class when expanded.

>TRBV7-2|many|TRBJ2-5|.|11
TGTGCCAGCAGATCTGGGGAGACCCAGTACTTC
CASRSGETQYF
>TRBV4-1|many|TRBJ1-1|.|17
TGCGCCAGCAGCCAAGATTGGCCTTACCGTGGAAACACTGAAGCTTTCTTT
CASSQDWPYRGNTEAFF
>TRBV20-1|many|TRBJ1-2|.|11
TGCAGTGTCAAGGGTCCCTATGGCTACACCTTC
CSVKGPYGYTF
>TRBV7-2|few|TRBJ2-1|TRBD2|13
TGTGCCAGCAGCTCGGGGACTAGCAATGAGCAGTTCTTC
CASSSGTSNEQFF
>TRBV29-1|many|TRBJ2-1|.|13
TGCAGCGTTGGCAGGGGAGACTACAATGAGCAGTTCTTC
CSVGRGDYNEQFF
>TRBV11-2|few|TRBJ2-1|TRBD2|17
TGTGCCAGCACCACTCGAGGAGCGGGGGGGCCCTACAATGAGCAGTTCTTC
CASTTRGAGGPYNEQFF
>TRBV5-1|many|TRBJ2-7|.|15
TGCGCCAGCAGCTTGAGTCCATTTACCTACGGGGAGCAGTACTTC
CASSLSPFTYGEQYF
>TRBV27|.|TRBJ2-3|.|16
TGTGCCAGCAGTTTAACGGCAGGGAGGCCTACAGATACGCAGTATTTT
CASSLTAGRPTDTQYF
>TRBV27|many|TRBJ1-5|.|14
TGTGCCAGCAGTCTACGAGGCAGGGTCCTGGCCCAGCATTTT
CASSLRGRVLAQHF
>TRBV27|many|TRBJ1-1|TRBD1|14
TGTGCCAGCAGGAGAGACAGGGGGCGGGGTGAAGCTTTCTTT
CASRRDRGRGEAFF
>TRBV6-1|.|TRBJ1-1|TRBD1|13
TGTGCCAGCACCGCGGGACAGTACGCTGAAGCTTTCTTT
CASTAGQYAEAFF
>TRBV10-2|many|TRBJ1-2|.|15
TGCGCCAGCACCGACCCGGACAAAAGAGCTTATGGCTACACCTTC
CASTDPDKRAYGYTF
>TRBV7-2|many|TRBJ2-7|.|15
TGTGCCAGCAGCTACCGGGCAGGGCTTCCCTACGAGCAGTACTTC
CASSYRAGLPYEQYF
>TRBV19|many|TRBJ2-6|.|15
TGTGCCAGTAGTATAGGGGGTTCTGGGGCCAACGTCCTGACTTTC
CASSIGGSGANVLTF
>TRBV4-1|many|TRBJ1-2|.|15
TGCGCCAGCAGCCTTATGACGAGCGGTGGCTATGGCTACACCTTC
CASSLMTSGGYGYTF
>TRBV24-1|few|TRBJ2-1|.|14
TGTGCCACCAGTGATTTTTATCCGGGGCATGAGCAGTTCTTC
CATSDFYPGHEQFF